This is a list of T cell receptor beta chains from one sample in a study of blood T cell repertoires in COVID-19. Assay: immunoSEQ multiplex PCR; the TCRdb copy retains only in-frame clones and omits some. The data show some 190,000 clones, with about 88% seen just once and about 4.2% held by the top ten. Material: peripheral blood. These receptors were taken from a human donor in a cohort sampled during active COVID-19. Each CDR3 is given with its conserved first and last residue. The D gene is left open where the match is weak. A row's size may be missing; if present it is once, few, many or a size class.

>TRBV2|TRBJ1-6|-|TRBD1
TGTGCCAGCATTAAGGACAGGTCTAGGTCACCCCTCCACTTT
CASIKDRSRSPLHF
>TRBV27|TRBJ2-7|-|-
TGTGCCAGCAGGACAGGCGTATCCGAGCAGTACTTC
CASRTGVSEQYF
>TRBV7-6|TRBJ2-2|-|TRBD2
TGTGCCAGCAGCTTGAGCGGGAGACGGGACGGGGAGCTGTTTTTT
CASSLSGRRDGELFF
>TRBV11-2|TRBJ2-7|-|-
TGTGCCAGCAGACCGACCGGGGGAGATCAGTACTTC
CASRPTGGDQYF
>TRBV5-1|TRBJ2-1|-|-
TGCGCCAGCAGCTTGGCCGGCCTAGCGAAAGGCAATGAGCAGTTCTTC
CASSLAGLAKGNEQFF
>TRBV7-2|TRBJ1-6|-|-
TGTGCCAGCAGCTTAGGACAGTTGAACAATTCACCCCTCCACTTT
CASSLGQLNNSPLHF
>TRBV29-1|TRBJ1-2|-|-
TGCAGCGTCCTGGCCCCCGGGGGATTCTATGGCTACACCTTC
CSVLAPGGFYGYTF
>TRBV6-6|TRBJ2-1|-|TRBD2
TGTGCCAGCAGCCTCCGGGACTACCTAGACAATGAGCAGTTCTTC
CASSLRDYLDNEQFF
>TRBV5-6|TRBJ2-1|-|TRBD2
TGTGCCAGCAGCCTTAGCGGGATCTCCTACAATGAGCAGTTCTTC
CASSLSGISYNEQFF
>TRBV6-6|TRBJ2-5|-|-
TGTGCCAGCAGTCCTCGCGGGGCTCAAAAGGAAGAGACCCAGTACTTC
CASSPRGAQKEETQYF
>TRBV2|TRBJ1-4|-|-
TGTGCCAGCCGCAGGTTAACTAATGAAAAACTGTTTTTT
CASRRLTNEKLFF
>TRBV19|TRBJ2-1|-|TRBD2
TGTGCCAGTAGTATTCTGGCGGGAGGGCCCTCCCATGAGCAGTTCTTC
CASSILAGGPSHEQFF
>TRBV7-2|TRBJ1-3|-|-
TGTGCCAGCAGCTTAGTCGGGGGCTCTGGAAACACCATATATTTT
CASSLVGGSGNTIYF
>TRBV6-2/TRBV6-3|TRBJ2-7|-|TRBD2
TGTGCCAGCAGTTTCAAACTAGCGGGGGTTGCCGTTTGGGAGCAGTACTTC
CASSFKLAGVAVWEQYF
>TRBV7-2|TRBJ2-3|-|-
TGTGCCAGCAGCTTAGTTGAACAGAGCACAGATACGCAGTATTTT
CASSLVEQSTDTQYF
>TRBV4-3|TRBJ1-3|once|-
TGCGCCAGCAGCCAAGATAAGTTCTCCTACTCTGGAAACACCATATATTTT
CASSQDKFSYSGNTIYF
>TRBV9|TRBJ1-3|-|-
TGTGCCAGCAGCTTCGGACTCAGCAGCTCTGGAAACACCATATATTTT
CASSFGLSSSGNTIYF
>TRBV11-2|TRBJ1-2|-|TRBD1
TGTGCCAGCACCCTGGACAGGGTTGGCTATGGCTACACCTTC
CASTLDRVGYGYTF
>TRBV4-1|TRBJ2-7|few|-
TGCGCCAGCAGCCAAGATTGGGGGCCCCCGGACCACGAGCAGTACTTC
CASSQDWGPPDHEQYF
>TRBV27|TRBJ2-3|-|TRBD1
TGTGCCAGCAGTCCGCCGGGACAGGGATCAGATACGCAGTATTTT
CASSPPGQGSDTQYF
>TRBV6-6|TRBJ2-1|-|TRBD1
TGTGCCAGCAGACCCGGTGGGACAGGCAATGAGCAGTTCTTC
CASRPGGTGNEQFF
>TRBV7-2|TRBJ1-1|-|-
TGTGCCAGCAGCCGGGGACACCAGAACACTGAAGCTTTCTTT
CASSRGHQNTEAFF
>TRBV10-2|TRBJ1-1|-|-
TGCGCCAGCAGGGAGCCCGGGAGCACTGAAGCTTTCTTT
CASREPGSTEAFF
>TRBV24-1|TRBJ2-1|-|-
TGTGCCACCAGTGATTTATTATCTCCGGTGCCCGCGGGGGAGCAGTTCTTC
CATSDLLSPVPAGEQFF
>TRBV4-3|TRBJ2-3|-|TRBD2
TGCGCCAGCAGCCAAGACCAGCGGGGTTACACAGATACGCAGTATTTT
CASSQDQRGYTDTQYF
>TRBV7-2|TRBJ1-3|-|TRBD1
TGTGCCAGCAGCTTTGGCGGGACAGGGGGTGGAAACACCATATATTTT
CASSFGGTGGGNTIYF
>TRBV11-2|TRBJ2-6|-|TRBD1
TGTGCCAGCAGCTTAGTGGCGAGACAGGGGGCGTCTGGGGCCAACGTCCTGACTTTC
CASSLVARQGASGANVLTF
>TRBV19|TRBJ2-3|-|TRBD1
TGTGCCAGCGGGGACAGGGCTAGCACAGATACGCAGTATTTT
CASGDRASTDTQYF
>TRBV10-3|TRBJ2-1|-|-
TGTGCCATCAGTGAGACGAGCCGGGGGACCTACAATGAGCAGTTCTTC
CAISETSRGTYNEQFF
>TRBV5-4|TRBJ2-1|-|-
TGTGCCAGCAGCTTGGAGGGGATTGAGCAGTTCTTC
CASSLEGIEQFF
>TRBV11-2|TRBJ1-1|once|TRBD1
TGTGCCAGCAGGCAGACAGGGGGCACTGAAGCTTTCTTT
CASRQTGGTEAFF
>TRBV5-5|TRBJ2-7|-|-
TGTGCCAGCAGCTTGGAACAGGGATTACACGAGCAGTACTTC
CASSLEQGLHEQYF
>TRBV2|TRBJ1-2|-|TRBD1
TGTGCCAGCAGTACTGACAGGGGGCCTCAGTATGGCTACACCTTC
CASSTDRGPQYGYTF
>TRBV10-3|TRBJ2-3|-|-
TGTGCCATCAGGGGAGCGTTTTACACAGATACGCAGTATTTT
CAIRGAFYTDTQYF
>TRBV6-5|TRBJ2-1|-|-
TGTGCCAGCAGCGGACTGCTAAACAATGAGCAGTTCTTC
CASSGLLNNEQFF
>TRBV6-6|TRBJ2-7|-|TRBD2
TGTGCCAGCAGTTACAAGCTAGCGGGGACCTACGAGCAGTACTTC
CASSYKLAGTYEQYF
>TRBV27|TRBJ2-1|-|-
TGTGCCAGCAGGGCGGCCTACAATGAGCAGTTCTTC
CASRAAYNEQFF
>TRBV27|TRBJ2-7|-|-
TGTGCCAGCAGACCCACTTGGGGCCACGAGCAGTACTTC
CASRPTWGHEQYF
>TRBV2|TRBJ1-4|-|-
TGTGCCAGCAACGCCTTGTCAGCGAATGAAAAACTGTTTTTT
CASNALSANEKLFF
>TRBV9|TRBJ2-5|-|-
TGTGCCAGCAGCGTAGGGCTTCAAGAGACCCAGTACTTC
CASSVGLQETQYF
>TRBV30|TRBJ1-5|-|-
TGTGCCTGGAGTGAATCAGGTCAACCACGGCCCCAGCATTTT
CAWSESGQPRPQHF
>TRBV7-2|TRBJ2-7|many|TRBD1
TGTGCCAGCAGTTGGGACAGGGGATGGGGCGAGCAGTACTTC
CASSWDRGWGEQYF
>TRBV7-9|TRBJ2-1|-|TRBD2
TGTGCCAGCAGTCTTAGCGGGGGCAACTACAATGAGCAGTTCTTC
CASSLSGGNYNEQFF
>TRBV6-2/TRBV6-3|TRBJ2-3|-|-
TGTGCCAGCAGTTCGACTACCTTCGCGGGACAGCTAACAGATACGCAGTATTTT
CASSSTTFAGQLTDTQYF
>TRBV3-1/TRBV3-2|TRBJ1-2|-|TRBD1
TGTGCCAGCAGCTCCGGGACAGGACGGGTCTACACCTTC
CASSSGTGRVYTF
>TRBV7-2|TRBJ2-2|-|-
TGTGCCAGCAGCTCCCTAGCGTCGGGCACCGGGGAGCTGTTTTTT
CASSSLASGTGELFF
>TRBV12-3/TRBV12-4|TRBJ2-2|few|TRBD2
TGTGCCAGCAGATGGGAGGGAACCGGGGAGCTGTTTTTT
CASRWEGTGELFF
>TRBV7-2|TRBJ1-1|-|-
TGTGCCAGCAGCCTCGGACACTCTGGGGACACTGAAGCTTTCTTT
CASSLGHSGDTEAFF
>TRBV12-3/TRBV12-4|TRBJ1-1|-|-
TGTGCCAGCAGTTTAGTCGACAGCATTCGTCCTTTCTTT
CASSLVDSIRPFF
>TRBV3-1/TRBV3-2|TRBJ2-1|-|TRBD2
TGTGCCAGCAGCCCTTGGACTAGCGGGGGGGACAATGAGCAGTTCTTC
CASSPWTSGGDNEQFF
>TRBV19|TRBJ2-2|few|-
TGTGCCACCTCACTGACCGGGGAGCTGTTTTTT
CATSLTGELFF
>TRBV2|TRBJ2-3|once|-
TGTGCCGGAGAGGGCGGGTTTAGCACAGATACGCAGTATTTT
CAGEGGFSTDTQYF
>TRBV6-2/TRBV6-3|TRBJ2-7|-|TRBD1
TGTGCCAGCAGCCCAAGCGGGACAGGGGTCTACGAGCAGTACTTC
CASSPSGTGVYEQYF
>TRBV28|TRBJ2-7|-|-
TGTGCCAGCTTTCCGAGCGGTTCCTACGAGCAGTACTTC
CASFPSGSYEQYF
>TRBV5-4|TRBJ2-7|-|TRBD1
TGTGCCAGCAGCTCTCCCAAGGGGGCCGACCCCTACGAGCAGTACTTC
CASSSPKGADPYEQYF
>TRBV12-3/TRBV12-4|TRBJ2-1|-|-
TGTGCCAGCAGTAGGGGGAATGAGCAGTTCTTC
CASSRGNEQFF
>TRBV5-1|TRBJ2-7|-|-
TGCGCCAGCAGCCGGGGAGGGGGGACCAACGAGCAGTACTTC
CASSRGGGTNEQYF